These T cell receptor beta chains were read from a single sample in a study of beta chain features in type 1 diabetes. Some clones are missing from TCRdb's copy, which holds only in-frame ones; the method was immunoSEQ multiplex PCR. This table holds roughly 700,000 clones, about an eighth found once. Sequences were obtained from naive CD4+ T cells from blood. These receptor sequences come from a man younger than 35 with type 1 diabetes. CDR3s include the opening cysteine and the closing phenylalanine or tryptophan. D genes are given only for firm matches. Expanded clones are given a class, and other clones once, few, many or no size at all.

J gene | D gene | clone size | V gene | CDR3 DNA | CDR3 protein
TRBJ2-5 | TRBD1 | few | TRBV30 | TGTGCCCTTAGTCCAGGGGGCGAGACCCAGTACTTC | CALSPGGETQYF
TRBJ2-7 | - | few | TRBV18 | TGTGCCAGCTCACCCCGGGCAGGGGGGAAAACTGGCGAGCCCTACGAGCAGTACTTC | CASSPRAGGKTGEPYEQYF
TRBJ2-1 | TRBD2 | few | TRBV28 | TGTGCCAGCAGTCTAACTAGCGGCCCGTACAATGAGCAGTTCTTC | CASSLTSGPYNEQFF
TRBJ1-5 | - | few | TRBV30 | TGTGCCTGGAGTGACCCGACAGGAGATTATAGCAATCAGCCCCAGCATTTT | CAWSDPTGDYSNQPQHF
TRBJ2-7 | - | few | TRBV6-1 | TGTGCCAGCACAGGAGTTAGCTCCTACGAGCAGTACTTC | CASTGVSSYEQYF
TRBJ1-1 | - | few | TRBV7-8 | TGTGCCAGCAGCTTAGCGGGGTCCGAGGTCACTGAAGCTTTCTTT | CASSLAGSEVTEAFF
TRBJ2-2 | - | - | TRBV28 | TGTGCCAGCAGTGAACAGGGAACCGGGGAGCTGTTTTTT | CASSEQGTGELFF
TRBJ1-3 | - | - | TRBV11-3 | TGTGCCAGCAGCTCAGACCCTGGAAACACCATATATTTT | CASSSDPGNTIYF
TRBJ1-2 | - | - | TRBV29-1 | TGCAGCGTTGAAAATACCCGGGACGTTAACTATGGCTACACCTTT | CSVENTRDVNYGYTF
TRBJ2-1 | TRBD2 | - | TRBV19 | TGTGCCGCCTCGCAGCGGGGGGGCTCTGGTGAGCAGTTCTTC | CAASQRGGSGEQFF
TRBJ1-1 | - | few | TRBV2 | TGTGCCAGCAGTGAATTGGGCAGATACACTGAAGCTTTCTTT | CASSELGRYTEAFF
TRBJ1-3 | - | - | TRBV10-3 | TGTGCCATCAGTGAGTCGGGGCAGTTCTCCATCTCTGGAAACACCATATATTTT | CAISESGQFSISGNTIYF
TRBJ1-3 | - | few | TRBV27 | TGTGCCAGCAGCCTCACAGGGTTCGGAAACACCATATATTTT | CASSLTGFGNTIYF
TRBJ2-2 | - | - | TRBV10-3 | TGTGCCATCCTTGACCAGAGGAACTCGAACACCGGGGAGCTGTTTTTT | CAILDQRNSNTGELFF
TRBJ1-6 | - | few | TRBV9 | TGTGCCAGCAGCCTTGGGTGGGGCTCCTATAATTCACCCCTCCACTTT | CASSLGWGSYNSPLHF
TRBJ1-1 | TRBD1 | few | TRBV20-1 | TGCAGTGGGGACAGGGAAGCTTTCTTT | CSGDREAFF
TRBJ2-3 | TRBD1 | few | TRBV18 | TGTGCCAGCTCACGTGGGACAGAATCAGATACGCAGTATTTT | CASSRGTESDTQYF
TRBJ2-3 | - | - | TRBV27 | TGTGCCAGCAGTTCCCGCACAGATACGCAGTATTTT | CASSSRTDTQYF
TRBJ2-7 | - | few | TRBV10-3 | TGTGCCATCAGTGAGCCTACCACCGGGCAGTACTTC | CAISEPTTGQYF
TRBJ2-2 | - | few | TRBV18 | TGTGCCAGCTCACTTATGGGAAACCCGAACACCGGGGAGCTGTTTTTT | CASSLMGNPNTGELFF
TRBJ2-1 | - | few | TRBV5-4 | TGTGCCAGCAGGGCGGGCGGGTACAGTTACAATGAGCAGTTCTTC | CASRAGGYSYNEQFF
TRBJ1-2 | - | few | TRBV2 | TGTGCCAGCAGTGAAACATATGGCTACACCTTC | CASSETYGYTF
TRBJ2-1 | TRBD2 | - | TRBV5-1 | TGCGCCAGCAGCGCGACTAGCGGGGGGCCGCGGGGACATGAGCAGTTCTTC | CASSATSGGPRGHEQFF
TRBJ1-6 | - | few | TRBV29-1 | TGCAGCATCAAAGTAAACAGGGATTCACCCCTCCACTTT | CSIKVNRDSPLHF
TRBJ2-3 | TRBD2 | - | TRBV19 | TGTGCCAGCGATAACCCCCCAGCGGGGGCAGATACGCAGTATTTT | CASDNPPAGADTQYF
TRBJ2-7 | TRBD2 | few | TRBV30 | TGTGCCTGGAGTACTAGCGGGGGGATCTACGAGCAGTACTTC | CAWSTSGGIYEQYF
TRBJ2-3 | TRBD1 | - | TRBV11-2 | TGTGCCAGCAGCTTAGGACAGGGTCGCACAGATACGCAGTATTTT | CASSLGQGRTDTQYF
TRBJ2-3 | TRBD1 | - | TRBV7-6 | TGTGCCAGCAGCTTAGCCCCCCCGGGACAGGGGGCCAATACGCAGTATTTT | CASSLAPPGQGANTQYF
TRBJ2-3 | - | few | TRBV7-3 | TGTGCCAGCAGCTTAAACTCTCCTCCAGATACGCAGTATTTT | CASSLNSPPDTQYF
TRBJ1-5 | - | few | TRBV4-1 | TGCGCCAGCAGCCAAGAGTTCGGGGAAAGCAATCAGCCCCAGCATTTT | CASSQEFGESNQPQHF
TRBJ2-2 | TRBD1 | - | TRBV6-6 | TGTGCCAGCAGTCGGACAGGGGGCACCGGGGAGCTGTTTTTT | CASSRTGGTGELFF
TRBJ2-4 | - | few | TRBV6-1 | TGTGCCAGTATCCTCGAGGGGTTAGCCAAAAACATTCAGTACTTC | CASILEGLAKNIQYF
TRBJ1-5 | - | - | TRBV4-2 | TGTGCCAGCAGCCCAGGGCAGGGGCAGCCCCAGCATTTT | CASSPGQGQPQHF
TRBJ2-1 | - | - | TRBV2 | TGTGCCAGCAGTGAACATACGGACTCCTACAATGAGCAGTTCTTC | CASSEHTDSYNEQFF
TRBJ2-3 | TRBD2 | - | TRBV7-2 | TGTGCCAGCAGCTTAGGCTTTACTAGCGGGGGGCCTGGCACAGATACGCAGTATTTT | CASSLGFTSGGPGTDTQYF
TRBJ2-5 | TRBD1 | few | TRBV2 | TGTGCCAGCAGACCCGGGACAGATGTAGAGACCCAGTACTTC | CASRPGTDVETQYF
TRBJ2-7 | - | few | TRBV29-1 | TGCAGCGTGTCGTCTGCCCCGGGGGTGGGAGAGCAGTACTTC | CSVSSAPGVGEQYF
TRBJ2-7 | - | - | TRBV30 | TGTGCCTCCACCACGGGTGGGGGCCTCCCCTACGAGCAGTACTTC | CASTTGGGLPYEQYF
TRBJ2-3 | - | few | TRBV30 | TGTGCCTGGAGTGTACGGGGATGGGGGGACCGTACTTTCACAGATACGCAGTATTTT | CAWSVRGWGDRTFTDTQYF
TRBJ1-4 | - | few | TRBV29-1 | TGCAGCGTCTCGCAGGGCGGTGAAAAACTGTTTTTT | CSVSQGGEKLFF
TRBJ1-3 | TRBD1 | - | TRBV2 | TGTGCCAGCAGTTCGACAGGGACTGGAAACACCATATATTTT | CASSSTGTGNTIYF
TRBJ2-2 | TRBD1 | - | TRBV2 | TGTGCCAGCAGTGGACAGGGAAACACCGGGGAGCTGTTTTTT | CASSGQGNTGELFF
TRBJ1-5 | - | - | TRBV30 | TGTGCCTGGAGTGTACTGGGATACGGCAATCAGCCCCAGCATTTT | CAWSVLGYGNQPQHF
TRBJ1-5 | - | few | TRBV6-1 | TGTGCCAGCAGTGTCAGTCAGCCCCAGCATTTT | CASSVSQPQHF
TRBJ2-1 | - | - | TRBV6-5 | TGTGCCAGCAGTCTCCAGGAGGCCTACAATGAGCAGTTCTTC | CASSLQEAYNEQFF
TRBJ1-5 | TRBD1 | few | TRBV9 | TGTGCCAGCAGCCAACAGGGGTATCAGCCCCAGCATTTT | CASSQQGYQPQHF
TRBJ2-1 | TRBD2 | - | TRBV18 | TGTGCCAGCTCATCCCGACTAGCGGGGGGGACTGACAATGAGCAGTTCTTC | CASSSRLAGGTDNEQFF
TRBJ1-1 | - | few | TRBV5-4 | TGTGCCAGCAGCTTGGCCCGCCCCGTGGGCACTGAAGCTTTCTTT | CASSLARPVGTEAFF
TRBJ2-1 | TRBD1 | few | TRBV10-3 | TGTGCCGGTCAGGGGGATTCAAGTGAGCAGTTCTTC | CAGQGDSSEQFF
TRBJ1-2 | - | - | TRBV2 | TGTGCCAGCAGTGCATATATAGGGGGTGGCTACACCTTC | CASSAYIGGGYTF
TRBJ2-1 | TRBD2 | few | TRBV9 | TGTGCCAGCAGCCCACCGGGACTAGGATACAATGAGCAGTTCTTC | CASSPPGLGYNEQFF
TRBJ1-2 | - | few | TRBV27 | TGTGCCAGCAGTATGACGGAGAGGGGTTATGGCTACACCTTC | CASSMTERGYGYTF
TRBJ1-2 | - | few | TRBV5-1 | TGCGCCAGCAGCTTGGGACAAGAACTCCTCTATGGCTACACCTTC | CASSLGQELLYGYTF
TRBJ2-1 | - | few | TRBV5-1 | TGCGCCAGCAGCTTGGAGGGGGGATTGCAGTTCTTC | CASSLEGGLQFF
TRBJ1-1 | - | few | TRBV18 | TGTGCCAGCTCACCCAAGGAGGCTGAGGGCACTGAAGCTTTCTTT | CASSPKEAEGTEAFF
TRBJ1-2 | - | few | TRBV5-1 | TGCGCCAGCAGCTTGGAGGGCAGTCCAGGCTACACCTTC | CASSLEGSPGYTF
TRBJ2-3 | - | few | TRBV6-5 | TGTGCCAGCAGTTTGGGACGGACTAGCACAGATACGCAGTATTTT | CASSLGRTSTDTQYF